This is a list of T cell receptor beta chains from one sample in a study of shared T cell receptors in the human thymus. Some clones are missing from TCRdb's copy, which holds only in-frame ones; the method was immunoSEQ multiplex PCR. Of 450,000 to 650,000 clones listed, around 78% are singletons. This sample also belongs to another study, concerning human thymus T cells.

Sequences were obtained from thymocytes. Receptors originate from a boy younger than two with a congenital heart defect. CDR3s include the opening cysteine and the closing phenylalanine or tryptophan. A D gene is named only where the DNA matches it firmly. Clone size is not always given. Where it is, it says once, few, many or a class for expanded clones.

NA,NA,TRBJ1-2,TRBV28,TGTGCCAGCAGTTTACTTCCCTATGGCTACACCTTC,CASSLLPYGYTF
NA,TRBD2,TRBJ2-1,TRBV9,TGTGCCAGCAGCGCCGGGACTAGCGGACACAATGAGCAGTTCTTC,CASSAGTSGHNEQFF
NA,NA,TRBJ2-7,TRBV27,TGTGCCAGCAGTTTTGGGCTATGGGGAGGGGGCTACGAGCAGTACTTC,CASSFGLWGGGYEQYF
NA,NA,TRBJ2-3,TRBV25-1,TGTGCCAGCAATCCCACAGGGTGGGACACAGATACGCAGTATTTT,CASNPTGWDTDTQYF
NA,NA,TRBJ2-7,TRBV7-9,TGTGCCAGCAGCGCGCCAGAGGGGCGGGAATATTACGAGCAGTACTTC,CASSAPEGREYYEQYF
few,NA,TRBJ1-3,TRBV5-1,TGCGCCAGCAGCCTCACTCCCCTGCGGGGGGAAGGCTCTGGAAACACCATATATTTT,CASSLTPLRGEGSGNTIYF
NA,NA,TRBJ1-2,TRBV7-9,TGTGCCAGCAGGGGCGGGAGGGGCTACACCTTC,CASRGGRGYTF
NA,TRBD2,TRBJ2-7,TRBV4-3,TGCGCCAGCAGTTCTCTAGCGGGAGTCGTCTACGAGCAGTACTTC,CASSSLAGVVYEQYF
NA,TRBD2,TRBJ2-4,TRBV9,TGTGCCAGCAGCGGCCTAGCGGGGAACATTCAGTACTTC,CASSGLAGNIQYF
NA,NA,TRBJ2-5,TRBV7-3,TGTGCCAGCAGCCCATACAGGCAAGAGACCCAGTACTTC,CASSPYRQETQYF
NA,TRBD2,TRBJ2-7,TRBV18,TGTGCCAGCTCACTTATCGAGGGACTAGCGGGAGTGCCGAACGACGAGCAGTACTTC,CASSLIEGLAGVPNDEQYF
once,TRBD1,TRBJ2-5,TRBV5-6,TGTGCCAGCAGCTCATCCGGGACAGACCAAGAGACCCAGTACTTC,CASSSSGTDQETQYF
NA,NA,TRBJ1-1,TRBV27,TGTGCCAGCAGATTACACAGGGATCTTAGAGACACTGAAGCTTTCTTT,CASRLHRDLRDTEAFF
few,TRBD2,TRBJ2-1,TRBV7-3,TGTGCCAGCAGCCAACTAGGTAGCGGGAGCAATGAGCAGTTCTTC,CASSQLGSGSNEQFF
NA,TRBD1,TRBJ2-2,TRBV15,TGTGCCACCATGCACAGGGGGCCTCCCGGGGAGCTGTTTTTT,CATMHRGPPGELFF
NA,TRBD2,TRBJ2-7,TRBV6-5,TGTGCCAGCAGTCAACTAGCGGGTGCTACGAAGCAGTACTTC,CASSQLAGATKQYF
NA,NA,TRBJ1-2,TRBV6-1,TGTGCCAGCAGTGAAGGGCAGGGGAATGGCTACACCTTC,CASSEGQGNGYTF
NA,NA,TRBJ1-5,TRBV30,TGTGCCTGGAACCCACCGGGAGGCTGCAATCAGCCCCAGCATTTT,CAWNPPGGCNQPQHF
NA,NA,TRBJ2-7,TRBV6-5,TGTGCCAGCAAGGGCGGGTATCCCTACGAGCAGTACTTC,CASKGGYPYEQYF
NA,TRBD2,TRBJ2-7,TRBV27,TGTGCCAGCAGTTCCCAACTAGCGGGAGTCTACGAGCAGTACTTC,CASSSQLAGVYEQYF
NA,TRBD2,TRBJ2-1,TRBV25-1,TGTGCCAGCAGTGAGTCGCGACTAGCGGGAGGGTACAATGAGCAGTTCTTC,CASSESRLAGGYNEQFF
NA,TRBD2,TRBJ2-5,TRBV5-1,TGCGCCAGCAGCTTGGTCCGGGAGGGCAGGGAGACCCAGTACTTC,CASSLVREGRETQYF
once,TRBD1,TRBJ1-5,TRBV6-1,TGTGCCAGCAGTACAGGGGGCCGGCCCCAGCATTTT,CASSTGGRPQHF
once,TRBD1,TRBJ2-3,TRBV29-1,TGCAGCGACCGGGACAGGGGGCTGAGCACAGATACGCAGTATTTT,CSDRDRGLSTDTQYF